Each of the 14 T cell receptor beta chains below was sequenced from the same sample in a study of T cell repertoires in cytomegalovirus infection (dated 2019 in TCRdb). The data were produced on an Illumina HiSeq 1500. The raw public data were reprocessed by TCRdb itself: fastp quality trimming at Q25, MiXCR clonotype calling, in-frame beta chains only. Each entry is one CDR3 protein sequence, shown with its most common DNA and genes. Across this sample there are about 530,000 distinct CDR3 sequences, with around 27% seen only once. The leading ten clones occupy about 12% of the sample. Sample: PBMCs. These receptors came from a human donor in good health (CMV status not recorded). Some clones in this sample may be carry-over from other donors' samples.

This chain links TRBV6-6 with TRBJ1-5, with D maybe TRBD1 (5 bases). The ends were cut back, 5 bases at V and 2 bases at J, with 10 bases in the middle. The CDR3 length is 14 residues. Germline V lookup: CDR1 MNHNY, CDR2 SVGAGI (reference sequence). This chain's CDR3 is CASSNLQGNQPQHF. The CDR3 DNA is TGTGCCAGCAGTAACTTACAGGGCAATCAGCCCCAGCATTTT.

This clonotype was seen only a few times. CDR3 amino acids: CASSPGYAGNEQFF. The CDR3 bases are TGTGCCAGCAGCCCTGGATACGCTGGCAATGAGCAGTTCTTC. The chain is built from TRBV7-6 and TRBJ2-1; D gene unclear. Germline values: CDR1 SGHVS, CDR2 FNYEAQ. The CDR3 consists of 14 residues. The V end lost 5 bases, the J end lost 6 bases, and 14 bases lay between the germline ends.

The CDR3 nucleotides read TGCAGCGTTCTGGCAGGTTACAATGAGCAGTTCTTC. Translation gives CSVLAGYNEQFF. The rearrangement uses TRBV29-1 and TRBJ2-1; D remains ambiguous. The germline V gene has CDR1 SQVTM and CDR2 ANQGSEA. The CDR3 has 12 residues. With 5 bases removed from V and 4 bases from J, the gap between germline ends came to 9 bases.

This clonotype was observed a handful of times. The V gene is TRBV11-2, the J gene TRBJ2-1; TRBD2 agrees at 7 bases. V was pared by 1 base and J by 5 bases, with 5 bases of the junction left unmatched. Germline V gives CDR1 SGHAT, CDR2 FQNNGV. The CDR3 contains 15 residues. For the CDR3, the DNA is TGTGCCAGCAGCTTAGGGGCAGGGAGGGACAATGAGCAGTTCTTC. As protein: CASSLGAGRDNEQFF.

The sample holds a few counts of this clonotype. V is TRBV5-1 and J is TRBJ2-7; no clear D. CDR1 and CDR2 (germline): SGHRS, YFSETQ. The CDR3 runs 15 residues. V was pared by 0 bases and J by 1 base, with 11 bases between. CDR3 amino acids: CASSLDFRMSYEQYF. The CDR3, as DNA: TGCGCCAGCAGCTTGGATTTCAGGATGTCCTACGAGCAGTACTTC.

This clonotype was detected only a few times. The chain is built from TRBV6-2 or TRBV6-3 and TRBJ2-1; TRBD2 is a possible D gene (5 bases). CDR1 is MNHEY, CDR2 SVGEGT, per germline. The CDR3 runs to 16 residues. V shed 7 bases and J shed 11 bases, with 27 bases lying between them. CDR3 protein: CASTELSRRKGGKQFF. CDR3 DNA: TGTGCCAGCACCGAACTTTCCCGGAGGAAGGGTGGGAAGCAGTTCTTC.

The chain couples TRBV6-6 to TRBJ2-7; the match to TRBD2 covers 10 bases. V lost 0 bases, J lost 2 bases, and 7 bases stayed unmatched. Germline CDR1 reads MNHNY; CDR2 reads SVGAGI (reference sequence). This CDR3 comprises 17 residues. The CDR3 region is CASSYSMASGRAYEQYF. DNA of the CDR3: TGTGCCAGCAGTTACTCGATGGCAAGCGGGAGGGCCTACGAGCAGTACTTC.

This clonotype came up a few times. The chain employs TRBV6-2 or TRBV6-3 and TRBJ2-7; no definite D call. The CDR3 spans 13 residues. Trimming pared 6 bases from V and 2 bases from J, leaving 11 bases between. Germline CDR1 reads MNHEY; CDR2 reads SVGEGT. As DNA, the CDR3 is TGTGCCAGCAGGATACGGGCGACCTACGAGCAGTACTTC. The encoded protein is CASRIRATYEQYF.

This clonotype was counted many times. This chain connects TRBV7-2 to TRBJ2-1; D possibly matches TRBD1 or TRBD2 (5 bases each). V was trimmed by 0 bases and J by 4 bases, leaving 10 bases between them. The CDR3 has 15 residues. Germline assignment: CDR1 SGHTA and CDR2 FQGNSA. CDR3 loop: CASSLARGRYNEQFF. The CDR3 nucleotides read TGTGCCAGCAGCTTAGCTCGGGGACGTTACAATGAGCAGTTCTTC.

This chain connects TRBV25-1 to TRBJ2-3; the D gene is possibly TRBD2 (5 bases). Germline CDR1 and CDR2: MGHDK and SYGVNS. The CDR3 runs 15 residues. Deletions cut 3 bases from V and 1 base from J, with 11 bases between. The CDR3 sequence: CASSDPRTGTDTQYF. CDR3 DNA: TGTGCCAGCAGTGATCCCCGGACTGGCACAGATACGCAGTATTTT.

This clonotype was seen more than once but under ten times. The V call is TRBV10-3, the J call TRBJ1-2; no definite D call. From germline, CDR1 is ENHRY and CDR2 SYGVKD. Trimming cost V 0 bases and J 0 bases, with 14 bases left between them. The CDR3 covers 17 residues. The CDR3 loop is CAISESNLFQTNYGYTF. CDR3 DNA: TGTGCCATCAGTGAGTCCAATCTGTTCCAGACTAACTATGGCTACACCTTC.

Many counts were recorded for this clonotype. J is TRBJ2-3 and V is TRBV7-2, with 12 nucleotides matching TRBD1. The ends lost 5 bases at V and 4 bases at J; junction bases unmatched: 4. Germline V gives CDR1 SGHTA, CDR2 FQGNSA. The CDR3 is made up of 15 amino acids. The CDR3 sequence is CASSPGTGGPDTQYF. Here the CDR3 DNA reads TGTGCCAGCAGCCCCGGGACAGGGGGCCCAGATACGCAGTATTTT.

This clonotype was seen more than once but under ten times. The rearrangement uses TRBV28 and TRBJ2-4; either TRBD1 or TRBD2 may fit D (6 bases each). Germline assignment: CDR1 MDHEN and CDR2 SYDVKM. The V end lost 2 bases, the J end lost 4 bases, and 9 bases lay between the germline ends. The CDR3 is 14 residues long. The CDR3 spells CASSLGGGKNIQYF. CDR3 nucleotide sequence: TGTGCCAGCAGTTTAGGAGGGGGTAAAAACATTCAGTACTTC.

This clonotype appeared many times. The chain carries TRBV7-2 and TRBJ1-1; no clear D. Looked up from germline, CDR1 is SGHTA and CDR2 is FQGNSA. The V gene lost 3 bases and the J gene lost 4 bases, with 9 bases spanning the gap. This CDR3 comprises 13 residues. The CDR3 loop is CASSFGSGTEAFF. CDR3 nucleotides: TGTGCCAGCAGCTTCGGGAGTGGCACTGAAGCTTTCTTT. Full variable domain (missing parts from reference TRBV7-2 and TRBJ1-1): GAGVSQSPSNKVTEKGKDVELRCDPISGHTALYWYRQSLGQGLEFLIYFQGNSAPDKSGLPSDRFSAERTGGSVSTLTIQRTQQEDSAVYLCASSFGSGTEAFFGQGTRLTVV.